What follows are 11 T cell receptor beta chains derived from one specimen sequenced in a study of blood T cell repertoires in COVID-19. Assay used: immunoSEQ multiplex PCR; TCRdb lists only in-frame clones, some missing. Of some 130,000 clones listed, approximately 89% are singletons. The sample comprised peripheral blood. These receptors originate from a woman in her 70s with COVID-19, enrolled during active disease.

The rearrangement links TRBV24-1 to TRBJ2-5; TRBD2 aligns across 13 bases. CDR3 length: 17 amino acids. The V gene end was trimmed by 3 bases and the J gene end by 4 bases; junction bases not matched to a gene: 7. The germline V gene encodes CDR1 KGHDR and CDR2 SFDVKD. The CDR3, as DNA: TGTGCCACCAGTGATCTAGGACTAGCGGGGGCGGCAGAGACCCAGTACTTC. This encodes CATSDLGLAGAAETQYF.

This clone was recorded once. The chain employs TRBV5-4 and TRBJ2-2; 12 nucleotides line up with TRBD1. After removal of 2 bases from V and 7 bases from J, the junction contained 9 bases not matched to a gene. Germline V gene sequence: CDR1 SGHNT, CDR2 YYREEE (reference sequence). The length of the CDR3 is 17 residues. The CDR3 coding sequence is TGTGCCAGCAGCTTCGGGGGGACAGGGGGCGCCGGCGGGGAGCTGTTTTTT. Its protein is CASSFGGTGGAGGELFF. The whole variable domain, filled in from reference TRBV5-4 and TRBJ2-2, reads ETGVTQSPTHLIKTRGQQVTLRCSSQSGHNTVSWYQQALGQGPQFIFQYYREEENGRGNFPPRFSGLQFPNYSSELNVNALELDDSALYLCASSFGGTGGAGGELFFGEGSRLTVL.

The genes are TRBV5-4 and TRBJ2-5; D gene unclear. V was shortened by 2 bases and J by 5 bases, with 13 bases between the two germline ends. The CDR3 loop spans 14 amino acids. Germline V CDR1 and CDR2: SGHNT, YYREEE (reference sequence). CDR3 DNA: TGTGCCAGCAGCTTTGACGCCGGAGAGGAGACCCAGTACTTC. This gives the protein CASSFDAGEETQYF.

CDR3 loop: CATRQGGYTQYF. Written as DNA, the CDR3 is TGTGCCACCCGACAGGGGGGATATACGCAGTATTTT. This chain connects TRBV10-3 to TRBJ2-3; TRBD1 matches at 9 bases. The V segment lost 10 bases and the J segment 7 bases; nucleotides outside the gene matches: 6. The CDR3 loop spans 12 amino acids. CDR1 and CDR2 from the germline V gene are ENHRY and SYGVKD.

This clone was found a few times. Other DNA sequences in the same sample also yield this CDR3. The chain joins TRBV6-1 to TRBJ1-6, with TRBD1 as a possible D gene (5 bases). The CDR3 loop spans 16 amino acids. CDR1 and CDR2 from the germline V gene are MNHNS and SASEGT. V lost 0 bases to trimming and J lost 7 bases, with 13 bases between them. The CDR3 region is CASSEAGGARNSPLHF. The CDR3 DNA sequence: TGTGCCAGCAGTGAAGCGGGAGGGGCGCGAAATTCACCCCTCCACTTT.

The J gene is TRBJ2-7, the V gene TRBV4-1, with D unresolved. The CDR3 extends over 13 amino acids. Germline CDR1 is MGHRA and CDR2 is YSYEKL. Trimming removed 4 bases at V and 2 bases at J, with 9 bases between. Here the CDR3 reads CASSPTSAYEQYF. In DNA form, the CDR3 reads TGCGCCAGCAGCCCTACCTCCGCCTACGAGCAGTACTTC.

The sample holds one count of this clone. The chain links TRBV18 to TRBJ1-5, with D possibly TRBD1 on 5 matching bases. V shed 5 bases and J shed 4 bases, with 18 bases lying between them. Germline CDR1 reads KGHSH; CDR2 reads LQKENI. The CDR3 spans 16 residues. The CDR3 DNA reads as TGTGCCAGCTCAAAAACCGGGGGAACTCAAAATCAGCCCCAGCATTTT. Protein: CASSKTGGTQNQPQHF.

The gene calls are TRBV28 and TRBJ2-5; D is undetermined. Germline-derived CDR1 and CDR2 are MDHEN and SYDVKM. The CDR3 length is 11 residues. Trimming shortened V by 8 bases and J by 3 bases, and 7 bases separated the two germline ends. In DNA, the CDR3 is TGTGCCAGCGCCCGAGAAGAGACCCAGTACTTC. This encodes CASAREETQYF.

In nucleotides, the CDR3 is TGTGCCAGCAGCTTAGCCCCGGGCGGTAGAGTAGGAGGGACCTATGGCAATCAGCCCCAGCATTTT. It yields the protein CASSLAPGGRVGGTYGNQPQHF. This chain uses TRBV7-8 with TRBJ1-5; tentative D call: TRBD1 (5 bases). Germline values: CDR1 SGHVS, CDR2 FQNEAQ. Deletions cut 0 bases from V and 2 bases from J, with 29 bases between. This CDR3 has 22 amino acids.

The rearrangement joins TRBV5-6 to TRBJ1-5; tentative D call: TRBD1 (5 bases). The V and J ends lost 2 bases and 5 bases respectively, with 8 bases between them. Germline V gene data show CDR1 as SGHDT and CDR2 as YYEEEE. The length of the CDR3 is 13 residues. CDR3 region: CASSFGGDQPQHF. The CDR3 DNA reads TGTGCCAGCAGCTTTGGGGGGGATCAGCCCCAGCATTTT.

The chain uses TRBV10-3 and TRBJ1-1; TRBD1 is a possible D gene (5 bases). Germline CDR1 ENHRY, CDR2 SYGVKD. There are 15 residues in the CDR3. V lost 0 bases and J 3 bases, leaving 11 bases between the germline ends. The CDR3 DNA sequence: TGTGCCATCAGTGAGTCGGGGGGTGCGGACACTGAAGCTTTCTTT. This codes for CAISESGGADTEAFF.